What follows are 17 T cell receptor beta chains derived from one specimen sequenced in a study of T cell responses to AZD1222 COVID-19 vaccine. Sequencing was performed with immunoSEQ multiplex PCR; in TCRdb, only in-frame clones are kept and a portion is missing. The table includes over 120,000 clones, about 86% detected once. The sample was peripheral blood, taken 28 days after the second AZD1222 dose. Every receptor here comes from an adult who received the AZD1222 COVID-19 vaccine.

This chain's CDR3 is CASSQEDTSYNSPLHF. CDR3 DNA sequence: TGTGCCAGCAGCCAAGAGGACACCTCCTATAATTCACCCCTCCACTTT. V is TRBV4-2 and J is TRBJ1-6, with a weak D call TRBD1 (5 bases). The CDR3 loop spans 16 amino acids. The V gene lost 0 bases and the J gene lost 0 bases, with 6 bases spanning the gap. The germline V gene has CDR1 LGHNA and CDR2 YNFKEQ.

This rearrangement joins TRBV10-3 to TRBJ2-7, with D possibly TRBD1 on 6 matching bases. Germline lookup yields CDR1 ENHRY and CDR2 SYGVKD. CDR3 length: 15 residues. The V end was cut by 0 bases, the J end by 3 bases, with 12 bases between. This CDR3 reads CAISESAQGSYEQYF. The CDR3 nucleotides are TGTGCCATCAGTGAGTCGGCGCAGGGGAGCTACGAGCAGTACTTC.

This chain joins TRBV11-3 and TRBJ1-1; D is uncertain. V shed 5 bases and J shed 1 base, with 14 bases lying between them. The CDR3 spans 15 residues. Germline CDR1 SGHNT, CDR2 YENEEA. The chain's CDR3 is CASSPGRTRNTEAFF. CDR3 sequence (DNA): TGTGCCAGCAGCCCAGGTCGTACAAGGAACACTGAAGCTTTCTTT.

The rearrangement links TRBV6-5 to TRBJ1-6; TRBD1 matches at 7 bases. J lost 11 bases, V lost 2 bases, and 9 bases had no gene match. The CDR3 sequence is 15 residues long. The germline V gene has CDR1 MNHEY and CDR2 SVGAGI. CDR3 in DNA: TGTGCCAGCAGTTACCTCCCTCAGGGGGGGCCACCCCTCCACTTT. This translates into CASSYLPQGGPPLHF.

This clone turned up a few times. In nucleotides, the CDR3 is TGTGCCAGCAGCCCTAGCGGGAGGGTTGATTTCGGCGAGCAGTACTTC. Its translation is CASSPSGRVDFGEQYF. This sequence joins TRBV5-4 and TRBJ2-7; 12 nucleotides agree with TRBD2. The V gene's germline CDR1 is SGHNT and CDR2 YYREEE (reference sequence). The CDR3 consists of 16 residues. The V gene end was trimmed by 4 bases and the J gene end by 6 bases; junction bases not matched to a gene: 11. The entire variable domain, with the rest obtained from reference TRBV5-4 and TRBJ2-7, is as follows: ETGVTQSPTHLIKTRGQQVTLRCSSQSGHNTVSWYQQALGQGPQFIFQYYREEENGRGNFPPRFSGLQFPNYSSELNVNALELDDSALYLCASSPSGRVDFGEQYFGPGTRLTVT.

This chain uses TRBV11-2 with TRBJ2-7, with a weak D call TRBD2 (6 bases). Germline loops: CDR1 SGHAT, CDR2 FQNNGV. Trimming shortened V by 1 base and J by 3 bases, and 19 bases separated the two germline ends. This CDR3 has 17 amino acids. The CDR3 DNA follows: TGTGCCAGCAGCTTAGCCTCGGAGGACTACGAACTCTACGAGCAGTACTTC. Amino acids: CASSLASEDYELYEQYF. Together with reference TRBV11-2 and TRBJ2-7, the CDR3 gives the full variable domain: EAGVAQSPRYKIIEKRQSVAFWCNPISGHATLYWYQQILGQGPKLLIQFQNNGVVDDSQLPKDRFSAERLKGVDSTLKIQPAKLEDSAVYLCASSLASEDYELYEQYFGPGTRLTVT.

This chain connects TRBV5-1 to TRBJ2-2, with 9 bases matching TRBD1. CDR3 size: 16 residues. CDR1 and CDR2 (germline): SGHRS, YFSETQ. The ends lost 2 bases at V and 5 bases at J; junction bases unmatched: 7. This chain's CDR3 is CASSFGGTGRTGELFF. DNA for the CDR3: TGCGCCAGCAGCTTCGGGGGGACAGGGAGAACCGGGGAGCTGTTTTTT.

The V and J genes are TRBV2 and TRBJ2-2, with TRBD1 matching over 8 bases. Looked up from germline, CDR1 is SNHLY and CDR2 is FYNNEI. This CDR3 spans 15 amino acids. V shed 6 bases and J 6 bases; nucleotides not matched to a gene: 9. The CDR3 loop reads CASSIIGQGPGELFF. CDR3 bases: TGTGCCAGCAGCATTATTGGACAGGGCCCCGGGGAGCTGTTTTTT. Full variable domain (missing parts from reference TRBV2 and TRBJ2-2): EPEVTQTPSHQVTQMGQEVILRCVPISNHLYFYWYRQILGQKVEFLVSFYNNEISEKSEIFDDQFSVERPDGSNFTLKIRSTKLEDSAMYFCASSIIGQGPGELFFGEGSRLTVL.

The chain employs TRBV4-2 and TRBJ2-4; D is possibly TRBD2 (7 bases). The CDR3 is made up of 13 amino acids. V was trimmed by 4 bases and J by 7 bases, leaving 11 bases between them. The germline CDR1 and CDR2 sequences are LGHNA and YNFKEQ. The chain's CDR3 is CASSLEGGNIQYF. The CDR3 DNA reads TGTGCCAGCAGCCTGGAGGGGGGGAACATTCAGTACTTC.

This chain connects TRBV3-1 (or the pseudogene TRBV3-2) to TRBJ1-6; D is uncertain. In germline, CDR1 is LGHDT, CDR2 YNNKEL (reference sequence). Trimming removed 0 bases at V and 10 bases at J, with 4 bases between. The CDR3 runs 12 residues. The CDR3 bases are TGTGCCAGCAGCCAAGAAGGATCACCCCTCCACTTT. This sequence encodes CASSQEGSPLHF.

The CDR3, as DNA: TGTGCCAGTACCGGGGGGGCGGTCCAAGAGACCCAGTACTTC. Translating gives CASTGGAVQETQYF. The chain recombines TRBV6-5 with TRBJ2-5; 8 bases line up with TRBD2. This CDR3 region has 14 residues. The germline CDR1 and CDR2 sequences are MNHEY and SVGAGI. Losses at the gene ends were 9 bases for V and 1 base for J; bases not matched to a gene: 7.

The V and J genes are TRBV6-5 and TRBJ2-2; no reliable D call. The CDR3 runs to 13 residues. The germline gives CDR1 MNHEY, CDR2 SVGAGI. Trimming took 2 bases from V and 3 from J, leaving 4 bases between them. The CDR3, as DNA: TGTGCCAGCAGTTACAGGGACACCGGGGAGCTGTTTTTT. Its translation is CASSYRDTGELFF.

This clone was observed once. This chain connects TRBV4-1 to TRBJ1-5; D is uncertain. Germline CDR1 MGHRA, CDR2 YSYEKL. V gave up 1 base and J gave up 0 bases, with 16 bases separating them. The CDR3 is 18 residues long. The CDR3 DNA reads TGCGCCAGCAGCCAAGGGTCGGCACCCTTTTATAGCAATCAGCCCCAGCATTTT. Residues: CASSQGSAPFYSNQPQHF.

The chain couples TRBV19 to TRBJ1-4, with D unclear. Germline lookup yields CDR1 LNHDA and CDR2 SQIVND (reference sequence). CDR3 size: 14 residues. Trimming took 6 bases from V and 4 from J, leaving 12 bases between them. CDR3 loop: CASRRTASNEKLFF. The CDR3 DNA sequence: TGTGCCAGTAGACGGACGGCGAGTAATGAAAAACTGTTTTTT.

The chain couples TRBV19 to TRBJ1-2; TRBD1 agrees at 7 bases. Germline CDR1 LNHDA, CDR2 SQIVND (reference sequence). The ends lost 1 base at V and 4 bases at J; junction bases unmatched: 3. CDR3 size: 14 residues. The CDR3 sequence: CASSIAGGSYGYTF. Written as DNA, the CDR3 is TGTGCCAGTAGTATAGCAGGGGGAAGCTATGGCTACACCTTC.

The chain combines TRBV19 with TRBJ1-1; no definite D call. V was trimmed by 7 bases and J by 5 bases, leaving 14 bases between them. Germline-derived CDR1 and CDR2 are LNHDA and SQIVND (reference sequence). The CDR3 length is 13 residues. The CDR3 DNA follows: TGTGCCAGTATCGACTATTCGGGGACTGAAGCTTTCTTT. This sequence encodes CASIDYSGTEAFF. Complete variable domain (other parts from reference TRBV19 and TRBJ1-1): DGGITQSPKYLFRKEGQNVTLSCEQNLNHDAMYWYRQDPGQGLRLIYYSQIVNDFQKGDIAEGYSVSREKKESFPLTVTSAQKNPTAFYLCASIDYSGTEAFFGQGTRLTVV.

This chain joins TRBV30 and TRBJ2-2, with 8 nucleotides matching TRBD1. Germline trimming cut 0 bases from V and 6 bases from J; bases unmatched to any gene: 9. This CDR3 contains 16 residues. Germline V gene data show CDR1 as GTSNPN and CDR2 as SVGIG (reference sequence). Written as DNA, the CDR3 is TGTGCCTGGAGTGTATGGGGTCAGGGGGCGGCCGGGGAGCTGTTTTTT. Residues: CAWSVWGQGAAGELFF.